This T cell receptor (beta chain) was profiled in a study of technical replicates of blood from a handful of donors. Sequenced by immunoSEQ multiplex PCR; TCRdb stores in-frame clones only, minus some. The data show 65,000 to 90,000 clones, approximately 83% seen once. This clonotype originated in a human donor in good health. Some clones in this sample may be carry-over from other donors' samples. Material: PBMCs.

For the CDR3, the DNA is TGTGCCAGCAGTATCGACAGGGTGCAGCCCCAGCATTTT. Its translation: CASSIDRVQPQHF. The rearrangement joins TRBV5-6 to TRBJ1-5; 7 positions agree with TRBD1. This CDR3 is built from 13 residues. CDR1 is SGHDT, CDR2 YYEEEE, per germline. Trimming took 5 bases from V and 7 from J; bases not matched to a gene: 6.